The 21 T cell receptor beta chains below come from one sample, sequenced in a study of OX40 agonist ivuxolimab in advanced cancers. The data were produced by immunoSEQ multiplex PCR, yet TCRdb's version contains in-frame clones alone and is incomplete. The sample records tens of thousands of clones, 75% to 95% being singletons. This specimen was CD4+ or CD8+ T cells sorted from blood, taken in a trial of the OX40 agonist ivuxolimab. The receptors were gathered from an adult with an advanced solid tumor such as melanoma, head and neck, liver or kidney cancer.

This chain uses TRBV4-2 with TRBJ1-1, with 8 bases identical to TRBD1. The germline V gene has CDR1 LGHNA and CDR2 YNFKEQ. Trimming cost V 6 bases and J 1 base; bases outside gene matches: 13. This CDR3 is 17 amino acids long. Written as DNA, the CDR3 is TGTGCCAGCAGTCAACCCCTGACAGGGGTAGCGAACACTGAAGCTTTCTTT. As protein: CASSQPLTGVANTEAFF.

This rearrangement joins TRBV18 to TRBJ1-2, with a tentative D call TRBD1 (6 bases). Germline assignment: CDR1 KGHSH and CDR2 LQKENI. This CDR3 contains 13 residues. Deletions cut 4 bases from V and 4 bases from J, with 10 bases between. The DNA for the CDR3 is TGTGCCAGCTCACGACAGGAGATCTATGGCTACACCTTC. It translates to CASSRQEIYGYTF. The full variable domain, completed using reference TRBV18 and TRBJ1-2, is NAGVMQNPRHLVRRRGQEARLRCSPMKGHSHVYWYRQLPEEGLKFMVYLQKENIIDESGMPKERFSAEFPKEGPSILRIQQVVRGDSAAYFCASSRQEIYGYTFGSGTRLTVV.

The gene calls are TRBV5-6 and TRBJ1-4; maybe TRBD1 (5 bases). CDR1 is SGHDT, CDR2 YYEEEE, per germline. The CDR3 spans 15 residues. V lost 2 bases and J 8 bases, leaving 16 bases between the germline ends. In DNA, the CDR3 is TGTGCCAGCAGCTTAAGGACGGGGGGGACCGAAAAACTGTTTTTT. The encoded protein is CASSLRTGGTEKLFF.

The chain links TRBV6-5 to TRBJ1-4; D remains unclear. From germline, CDR1 is MNHEY and CDR2 SVGAGI. The V end lost 0 bases, the J end lost 0 bases, and 5 bases lay between the germline ends. The CDR3 loop spans 15 amino acids. The CDR3 nucleotides read TGTGCCAGCAGTTACTCCGGTACAACTAATGAAAAACTGTTTTTT. It yields the protein CASSYSGTTNEKLFF.

This chain uses TRBV5-4 with TRBJ2-2, with a weak D call TRBD2 (6 bases). The CDR3 totals 15 residues. Germline V lookup: CDR1 SGHNT, CDR2 YYREEE (reference sequence). The V gene lost 1 base and the J gene lost 6 bases, with 13 bases spanning the gap. The CDR3 is CASSLFSGAPGELFF. The CDR3 nucleotides are TGTGCCAGCAGCTTGTTCTCGGGAGCCCCCGGGGAGCTGTTTTTT.

This sequence joins TRBV2 and TRBJ2-7, with D unclear. V dropped 5 bases and J dropped 0 bases, with 2 bases sitting between them. CDR1 is SNHLY, CDR2 FYNNEI, per germline. The CDR3 spans 11 residues. CDR3 in amino acids: CASSSSYEQYF. CDR3 DNA sequence: TGTGCCAGCAGTAGCTCCTACGAGCAGTACTTC.

The chain couples TRBV5-1 to TRBJ1-2; possible D gene TRBD1, 5 bases. The germline gives CDR1 SGHRS, CDR2 YFSETQ. Trimming took 4 bases from V and 8 from J, leaving 15 bases between them. The CDR3 runs to 13 residues. The DNA of the CDR3 is TGCGCCAGCAGCGCGGACGGGGCAGGGGGCTACACCTTC. Encoded protein: CASSADGAGGYTF.

The J gene is TRBJ1-1, the V gene TRBV14; 7 bases agree with TRBD1. The germline V gene has CDR1 SGHDN and CDR2 FVKESK. V shed 1 base and J 13 bases; nucleotides not matched to a gene: 3. This CDR3 comprises 11 residues. The CDR3 coding sequence is TGTGCCAGCAGCCAAGGGCAGGGGGTTTTCTTT. This sequence encodes CASSQGQGVFF. Full variable domain (remainder filled in from reference TRBV14 and TRBJ1-1): EAGVTQFPSHSVIEKGQTVTLRCDPISGHDNLYWYRRVMGKEIKFLLHFVKESKQDESGMPNNRFLAERTGGTYSTLKVQPAELEDSGVYFCASSQGQGVFFGQGTRLTVV.

The gene calls are TRBV7-6 and TRBJ2-1; no definite D call. This CDR3 spans 14 amino acids. From germline, CDR1 is SGHVS and CDR2 FNYEAQ. Trimming stripped 4 bases from V and 3 bases from J, with 10 bases between. The CDR3 spells CASSSAYNYNEQFF. CDR3 coding DNA: TGTGCCAGCAGCTCGGCCTACAACTACAATGAGCAGTTCTTC.

The chain uses TRBV5-1 and TRBJ2-3; 8 bases are a match to TRBD2. The junction had 18 bases not matched to a gene; V was cut back by 3 bases and J by 6 bases. The CDR3 runs 18 residues. Germline CDR1 SGHRS, CDR2 YFSETQ. The CDR3 reads CASSSWGGSGTPGDTQYF. In nucleotides, the CDR3 is TGCGCCAGCAGCTCATGGGGAGGTAGCGGGACCCCCGGGGATACGCAGTATTTT.

The chain is built from TRBV4-1 and TRBJ2-5; possibly TRBD2 for D (5 bases). The germline V gene has CDR1 MGHRA and CDR2 YSYEKL. V was cut by 5 bases and J by 5 bases, with 21 bases left in between. CDR3 size: 16 residues. The CDR3: CASSEIAFGTGETQYF. DNA for the CDR3: TGCGCCAGCAGCGAGATAGCGTTCGGCACCGGGGAGACCCAGTACTTC.

The gene calls are TRBV11-1 and TRBJ2-7; 7 bases fit TRBD2. Germline values: CDR1 SGHAT, CDR2 FQDESV (reference sequence). CDR3 length: 15 amino acids. Trimming at V came to 5 bases and at J to 0 bases, leaving 7 bases not matched to a gene. Written as DNA, the CDR3 is TGTGCCAGCAGCCCCTCGCGGGAGAGCTCCTACGAGCAGTACTTC. It translates to CASSPSRESSYEQYF.

This chain joins TRBV2 and TRBJ2-2; D unresolved. This CDR3 is built from 13 residues. V lost 4 bases and J 7 bases, leaving 10 bases between the germline ends. Germline V gene sequence: CDR1 SNHLY, CDR2 FYNNEI. The CDR3, as DNA: TGTGCCAGCAGTGTTATGAGAATCGGGGAGCTGTTTTTT. Amino acids: CASSVMRIGELFF.

The V gene is TRBV30, the J gene TRBJ2-5; 8 bases line up with TRBD2. There are 13 residues in the CDR3. V shed 8 bases and J 1 base; nucleotides not matched to a gene: 6. Germline values: CDR1 GTSNPN, CDR2 SVGIG (reference sequence). In nucleotides, the CDR3 is TGTGCCGGCGGACTAGCACTCCAAGAGACCCAGTACTTC. Amino acid sequence: CAGGLALQETQYF. Based on the CDR3 plus reference TRBV30 and TRBJ2-5, the full variable domain is SQTIHQWPATLVQPVGSPLSLECTVEGTSNPNLYWYRQAAGRGLQLLFYSVGIGQISSEVPQNLSASRPQDRQFILSSKKLLLSDSGFYLCAGGLALQETQYFGPGTRLLVL.

With respect to this clone: One junction end does not reproduce the germline sequence, and a read error may be involved. The chain joins TRBV30 to TRBJ2-1; tentative D call: TRBD2 (6 bases). CDR3 length: 13 residues. In germline, CDR1 is GTSNPN, CDR2 SVGIG (reference sequence). The DNA for the CDR3 is TGTGCCGGGAGGACGGGAATTGACGGTGAGCAGTTCTTC. The encoded protein is CAGRTGIDGEQFF.

The chain recombines TRBV28 with TRBJ2-7; D remains unclear. This CDR3 spans 14 amino acids. Trimming removed 3 bases from V and 2 bases from J, with 11 bases in between. The germline gives CDR1 MDHEN, CDR2 SYDVKM. CDR3 protein: CASSLSATTYEQYF. CDR3 bases: TGTGCCAGCAGTTTGTCAGCGACAACCTACGAGCAGTACTTC.

The chain couples TRBV5-1 to TRBJ2-3; D is ambiguous. Germline values: CDR1 SGHRS, CDR2 YFSETQ. Trimming stripped 4 bases from V and 0 bases from J, with 9 bases between. This CDR3 is 14 amino acids long. The CDR3 DNA sequence: TGCGCCAGCAGCCCAACCGGGAGCACAGATACGCAGTATTTT. Amino acids: CASSPTGSTDTQYF.

CDR3 protein: CASSKGQGDNQPQHF. DNA of the CDR3: TGTGCCAGCAGCAAGGGACAGGGGGACAATCAGCCCCAGCATTTT. The rearrangement uses TRBV2 and TRBJ1-5; 11 bases match TRBD1. J gave up 3 bases and V 6 bases, and 4 bases lay outside the gene matches. The CDR3 runs 15 residues. Per germline, CDR1 SNHLY and CDR2 FYNNEI. Looking up the rest from reference TRBV2 and TRBJ1-5 gives the full variable domain: EPEVTQTPSHQVTQMGQEVILRCVPISNHLYFYWYRQILGQKVEFLVSFYNNEISEKSEIFDDQFSVERPDGSNFTLKIRSTKLEDSAMYFCASSKGQGDNQPQHFGDGTRLSIL.

The chain recombines TRBV7-2 with TRBJ2-1; 11 bases fit TRBD2. V trimming: 5 bases; J trimming: 2 bases; junction bases outside the gene matches: 5. The germline CDR1 and CDR2 sequences are SGHTA and FQGNSA. The length of the CDR3 is 16 residues. CDR3 amino acids: CASSVTSGAPYNEQFF. DNA for the CDR3: TGTGCCAGCAGCGTGACTAGCGGGGCCCCCTACAATGAGCAGTTCTTC.

This chain uses TRBV7-9 with TRBJ1-3; the match to TRBD1 covers 7 bases. V shed 5 bases and J 1 base; nucleotides not matched to a gene: 5. The CDR3 has 15 amino acids. Germline loops: CDR1 SEHNR, CDR2 FQNEAQ (reference sequence). The CDR3 sequence: CASSPPTGSGNTIYF. The CDR3 DNA is TGTGCCAGCAGCCCCCCGACAGGGTCTGGAAACACCATATATTTT.

Here the CDR3 DNA reads TGTGCCAGCAGCTCCATGGGACTAGGTCCCGAGACCCAGTACTTC. Translating gives CASSSMGLGPETQYF. V gene TRBV7-2 combines with J gene TRBJ2-5, with 8 bases aligning to TRBD2. CDR1 and CDR2 from the germline V gene are SGHTA and FQGNSA. The CDR3 has 15 amino acids. Unmatched junction bases numbered 9, after V lost 4 bases and J lost 5 bases.